The text below deals with one T cell receptor (beta chain). Healthy adults negative for HIV, lacking recent acute infections or vaccinations, served as donors. All participating donors were Caucasian adults from Nashville, Tennessee. The table came from immunoSEQ multiplex PCR; TCRdb's copy has only in-frame clones and leaves some out. The sample lists approximately 480,000 clones, about 80% occurring once. The data derive from a study of shared clonotypes between healthy human individuals. Germline V lookup: CDR1 MDHEN, CDR2 SYDVKM. The CDR3 consists of 16 residues. Germline trimming cut 5 bases from V and 4 bases from J; bases unmatched to any gene: 10.

This clonotype originated in a middle-aged woman in good health. Some clones in this sample may be carry-over from other donors' samples. This chain links TRBV28 with TRBJ1-1; 10 positions match TRBD1. Sequenced: PBMCs. The chain's CDR3 is CASSTGQGFMGTEAFF. CDR3 in DNA: TGTGCCAGCAGTACGGGACAGGGGTTTATGGGCACTGAAGCTTTCTTT.